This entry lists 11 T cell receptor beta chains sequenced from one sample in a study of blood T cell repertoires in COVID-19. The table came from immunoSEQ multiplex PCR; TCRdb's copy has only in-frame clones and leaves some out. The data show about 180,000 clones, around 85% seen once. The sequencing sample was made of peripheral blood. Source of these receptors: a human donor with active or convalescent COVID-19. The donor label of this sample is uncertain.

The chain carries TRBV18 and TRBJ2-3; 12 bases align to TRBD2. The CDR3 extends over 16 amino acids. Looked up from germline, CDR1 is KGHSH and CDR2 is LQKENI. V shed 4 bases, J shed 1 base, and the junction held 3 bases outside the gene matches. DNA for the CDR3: TGTGCCAGCTCACTCCGGACTAGCGGGGGCACAGATACGCAGTATTTT. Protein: CASSLRTSGGTDTQYF. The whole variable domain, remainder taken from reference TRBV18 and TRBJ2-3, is NAGVMQNPRHLVRRRGQEARLRCSPMKGHSHVYWYRQLPEEGLKFMVYLQKENIIDESGMPKERFSAEFPKEGPSILRIQQVVRGDSAAYFCASSLRTSGGTDTQYFGPGTRLTVL.

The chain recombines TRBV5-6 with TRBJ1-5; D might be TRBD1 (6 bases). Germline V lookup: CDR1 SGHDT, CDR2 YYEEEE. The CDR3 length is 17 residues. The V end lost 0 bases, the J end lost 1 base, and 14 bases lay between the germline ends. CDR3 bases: TGTGCCAGCAGCTTGGCAAGAACAGGGATAAGCAATCAGCCCCAGCATTTT. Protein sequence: CASSLARTGISNQPQHF.

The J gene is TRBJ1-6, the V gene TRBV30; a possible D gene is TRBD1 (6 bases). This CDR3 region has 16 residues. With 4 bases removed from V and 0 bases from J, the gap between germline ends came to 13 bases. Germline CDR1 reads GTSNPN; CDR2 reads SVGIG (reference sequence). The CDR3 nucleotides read TGTGCCTGGACCCTGGGGACAAGCTCCTATAATTCACCCCTCCACTTT. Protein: CAWTLGTSSYNSPLHF.

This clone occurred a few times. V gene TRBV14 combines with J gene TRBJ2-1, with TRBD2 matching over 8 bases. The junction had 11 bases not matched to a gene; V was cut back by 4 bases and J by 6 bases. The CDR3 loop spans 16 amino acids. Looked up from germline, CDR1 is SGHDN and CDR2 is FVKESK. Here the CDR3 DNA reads TGTGCCAGCAGCCCCCTAGGACCGGGAGGGCGCAATGAGCAGTTCTTC. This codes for CASSPLGPGGRNEQFF.

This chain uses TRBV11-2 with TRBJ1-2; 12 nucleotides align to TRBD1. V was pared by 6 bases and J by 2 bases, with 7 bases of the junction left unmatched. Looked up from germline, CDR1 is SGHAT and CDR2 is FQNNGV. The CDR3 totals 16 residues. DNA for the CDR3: TGTGCCAGCAGAAGACCGGGACAGGGGGCGAACTATGGCTACACCTTC. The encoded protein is CASRRPGQGANYGYTF. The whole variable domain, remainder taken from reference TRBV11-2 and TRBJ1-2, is EAGVAQSPRYKIIEKRQSVAFWCNPISGHATLYWYQQILGQGPKLLIQFQNNGVVDDSQLPKDRFSAERLKGVDSTLKIQPAKLEDSAVYLCASRRPGQGANYGYTFGSGTRLTVV.

The CDR3 spells CASSQTSSGVGETQYF. In DNA form, the CDR3 reads TGCGCCAGCAGCCAAACGAGTAGCGGTGTAGGGGAGACCCAGTACTTC. The genes are TRBV4-1 and TRBJ2-5; D may be TRBD2 (6 bases). The CDR3 has 16 amino acids. V lost 2 bases, J lost 5 bases, and 18 bases lay in between. Germline values: CDR1 MGHRA, CDR2 YSYEKL.

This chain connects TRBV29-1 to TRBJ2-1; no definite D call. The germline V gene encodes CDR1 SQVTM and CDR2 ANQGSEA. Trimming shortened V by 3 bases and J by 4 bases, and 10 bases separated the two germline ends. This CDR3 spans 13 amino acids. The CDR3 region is CSVEGLVYNEQFF. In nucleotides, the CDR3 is TGCAGCGTTGAGGGTCTAGTATACAATGAGCAGTTCTTC.

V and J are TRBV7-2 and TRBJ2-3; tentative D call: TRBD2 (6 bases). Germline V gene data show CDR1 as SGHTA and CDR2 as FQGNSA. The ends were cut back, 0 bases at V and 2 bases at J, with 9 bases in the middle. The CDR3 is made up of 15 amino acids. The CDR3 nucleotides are TGTGCCAGCAGCTTAGCGCGGGGCAACACAGATACGCAGTATTTT. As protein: CASSLARGNTDTQYF.

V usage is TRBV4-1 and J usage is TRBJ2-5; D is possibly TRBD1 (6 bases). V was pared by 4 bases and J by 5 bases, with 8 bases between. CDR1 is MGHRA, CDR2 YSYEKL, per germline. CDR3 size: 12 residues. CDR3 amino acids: CASSPRGETQYF. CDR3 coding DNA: TGCGCCAGCAGCCCCAGGGGCGAGACCCAGTACTTC.

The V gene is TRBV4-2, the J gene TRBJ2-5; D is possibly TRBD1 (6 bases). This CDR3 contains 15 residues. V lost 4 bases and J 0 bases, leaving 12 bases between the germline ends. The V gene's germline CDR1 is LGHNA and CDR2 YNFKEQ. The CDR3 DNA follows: TGTGCCAGCAGCCCAGGGGAACCCTACCAAGAGACCCAGTACTTC. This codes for CASSPGEPYQETQYF.

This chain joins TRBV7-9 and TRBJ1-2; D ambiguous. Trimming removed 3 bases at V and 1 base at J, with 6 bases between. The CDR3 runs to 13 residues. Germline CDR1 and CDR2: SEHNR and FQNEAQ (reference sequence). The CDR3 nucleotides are TGTGCCAGCAGCTTCGAGCTTAACTATGGCTACACCTTC. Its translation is CASSFELNYGYTF.